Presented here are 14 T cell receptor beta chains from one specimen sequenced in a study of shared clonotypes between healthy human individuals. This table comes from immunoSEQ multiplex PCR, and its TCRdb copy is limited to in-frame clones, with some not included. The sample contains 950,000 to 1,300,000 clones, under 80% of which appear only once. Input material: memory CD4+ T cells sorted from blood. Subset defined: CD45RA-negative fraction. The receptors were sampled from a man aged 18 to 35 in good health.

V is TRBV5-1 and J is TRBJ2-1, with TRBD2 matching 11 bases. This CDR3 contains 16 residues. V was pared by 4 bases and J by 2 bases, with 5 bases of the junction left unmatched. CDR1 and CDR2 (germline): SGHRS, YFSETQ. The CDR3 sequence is CASSDPGLAAYNEQFF. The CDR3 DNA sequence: TGCGCCAGCAGCGATCCGGGACTAGCGGCCTACAATGAGCAGTTCTTC. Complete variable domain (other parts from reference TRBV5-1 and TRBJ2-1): KAGVTQTPRYLIKTRGQQVTLSCSPISGHRSVSWYQQTPGQGLQFLFEYFSETQRNKGNFPGRFSGRQFSNSRSEMNVSTLELGDSALYLCASSDPGLAAYNEQFFGPGTRLTVL.

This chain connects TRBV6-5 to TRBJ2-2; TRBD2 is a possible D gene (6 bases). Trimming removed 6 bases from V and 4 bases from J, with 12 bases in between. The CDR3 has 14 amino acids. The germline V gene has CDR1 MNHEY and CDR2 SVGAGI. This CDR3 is CASRGGTLTGELFF. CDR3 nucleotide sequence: TGTGCCAGCAGAGGCGGGACGCTCACCGGGGAGCTGTTTTTT.

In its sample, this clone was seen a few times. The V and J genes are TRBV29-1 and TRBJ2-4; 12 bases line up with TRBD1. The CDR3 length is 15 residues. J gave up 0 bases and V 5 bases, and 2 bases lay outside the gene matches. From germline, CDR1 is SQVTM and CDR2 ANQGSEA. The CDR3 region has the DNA TGCAGCGTTTTGGGACAGGGGGCAGCCAAAAACATTCAGTACTTC. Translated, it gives CSVLGQGAAKNIQYF.

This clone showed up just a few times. This CDR3 is CATRRDGTYEQYF. The CDR3 region has the DNA TGTGCCACCAGACGGGACGGAACCTACGAGCAGTACTTC. This chain connects TRBV15 to TRBJ2-7, with D perhaps assigned TRBD1 or TRBD2 (5 bases each). The V and J ends lost 6 bases and 2 bases respectively, with 11 bases between them. CDR1 and CDR2 from the germline V gene are LNHNV and YYDKDF (reference sequence). The CDR3 extends over 13 amino acids.

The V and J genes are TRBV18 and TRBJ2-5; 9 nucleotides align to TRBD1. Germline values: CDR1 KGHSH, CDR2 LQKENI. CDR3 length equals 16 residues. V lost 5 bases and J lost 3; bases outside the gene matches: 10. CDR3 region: CASSGGRTGAKETQYF. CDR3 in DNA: TGTGCCAGCTCAGGGGGACGGACAGGGGCGAAAGAGACCCAGTACTTC.

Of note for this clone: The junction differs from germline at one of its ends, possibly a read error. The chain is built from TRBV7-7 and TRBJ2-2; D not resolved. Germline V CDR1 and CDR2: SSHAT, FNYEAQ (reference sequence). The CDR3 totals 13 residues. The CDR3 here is CASSSMVAGELFF. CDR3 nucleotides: TGTGCTAGCAGCTCAATGGTTGCCGGGGAGCTGTTTTTT.

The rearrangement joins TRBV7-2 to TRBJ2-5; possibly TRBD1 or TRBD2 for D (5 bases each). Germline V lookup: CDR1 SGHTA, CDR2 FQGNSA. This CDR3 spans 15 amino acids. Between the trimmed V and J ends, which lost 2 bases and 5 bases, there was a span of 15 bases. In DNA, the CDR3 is TGTGCCAGCAGCTTATCGCAACTAGAGGGGGAGACCCAGTACTTC. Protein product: CASSLSQLEGETQYF.

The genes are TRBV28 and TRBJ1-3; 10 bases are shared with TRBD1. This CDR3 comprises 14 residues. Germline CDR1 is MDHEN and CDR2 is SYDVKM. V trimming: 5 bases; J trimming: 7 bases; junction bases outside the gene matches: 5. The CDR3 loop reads CASSETGGRNTIYF. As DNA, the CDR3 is TGTGCCAGCAGTGAGACAGGGGGCAGGAACACCATATATTTT.

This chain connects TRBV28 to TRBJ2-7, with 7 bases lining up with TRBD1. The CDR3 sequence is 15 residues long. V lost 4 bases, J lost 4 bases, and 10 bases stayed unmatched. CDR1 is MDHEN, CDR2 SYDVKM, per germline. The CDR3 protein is CASSSPGQEGYEQYF. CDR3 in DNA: TGTGCCAGCAGTTCCCCAGGACAGGAAGGATACGAGCAGTACTTC.

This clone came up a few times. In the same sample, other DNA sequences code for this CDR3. CDR3 region: CAWSEVGYEQYF. The CDR3 bases are TGTGCCTGGAGTGAAGTCGGGTACGAGCAGTACTTC. This sequence joins TRBV30 and TRBJ2-7; D call uncertain. Germline CDR1 is GTSNPN and CDR2 is SVGIG (reference sequence). This CDR3 is built from 12 residues. Trimming pared 1 base from V and 4 bases from J, leaving 8 bases between.

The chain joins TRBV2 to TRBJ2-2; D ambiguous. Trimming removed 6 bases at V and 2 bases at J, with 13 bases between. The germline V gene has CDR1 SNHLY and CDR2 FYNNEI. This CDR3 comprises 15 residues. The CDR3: CASRFSASNTGELFF. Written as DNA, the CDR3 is TGTGCCAGCAGGTTCTCTGCCAGTAACACCGGGGAGCTGTTTTTT.

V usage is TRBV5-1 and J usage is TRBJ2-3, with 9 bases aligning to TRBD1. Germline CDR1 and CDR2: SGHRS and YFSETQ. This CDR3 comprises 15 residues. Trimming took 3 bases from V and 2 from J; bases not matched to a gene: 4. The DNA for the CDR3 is TGCGCCAGCAGCTCCGGACAGGGGAACACAGATACGCAGTATTTT. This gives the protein CASSSGQGNTDTQYF.

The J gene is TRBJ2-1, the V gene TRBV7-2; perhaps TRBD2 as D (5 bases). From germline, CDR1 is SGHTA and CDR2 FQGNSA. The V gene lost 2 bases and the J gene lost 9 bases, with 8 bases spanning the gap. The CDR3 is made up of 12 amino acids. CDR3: CASSLREREQFF. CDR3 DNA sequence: TGTGCCAGCAGCTTAAGGGAGCGTGAGCAGTTCTTC.

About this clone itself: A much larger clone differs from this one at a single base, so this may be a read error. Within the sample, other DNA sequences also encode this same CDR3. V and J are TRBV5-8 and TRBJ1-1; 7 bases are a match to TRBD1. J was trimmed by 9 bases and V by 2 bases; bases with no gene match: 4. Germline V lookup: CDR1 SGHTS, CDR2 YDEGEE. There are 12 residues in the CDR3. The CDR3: CASSLEGAKAFF. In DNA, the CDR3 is TGTGCCAGCAGCTTAGAGGGGGCTAAAGCTTTCTTT.